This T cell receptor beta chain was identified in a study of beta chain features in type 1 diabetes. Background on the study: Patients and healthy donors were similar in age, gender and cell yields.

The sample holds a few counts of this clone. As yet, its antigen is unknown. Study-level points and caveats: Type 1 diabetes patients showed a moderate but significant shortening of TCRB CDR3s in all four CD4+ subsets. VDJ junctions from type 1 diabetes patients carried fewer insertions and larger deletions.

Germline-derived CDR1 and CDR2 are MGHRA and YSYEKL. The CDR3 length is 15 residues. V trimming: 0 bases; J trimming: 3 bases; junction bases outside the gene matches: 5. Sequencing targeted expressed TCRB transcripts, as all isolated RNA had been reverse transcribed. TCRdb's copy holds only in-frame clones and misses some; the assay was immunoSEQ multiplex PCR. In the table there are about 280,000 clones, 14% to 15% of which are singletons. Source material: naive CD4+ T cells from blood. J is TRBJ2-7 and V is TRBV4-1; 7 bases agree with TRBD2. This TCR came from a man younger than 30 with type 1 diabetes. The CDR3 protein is CASSQDRTGGYEQYF. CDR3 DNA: TGCGCCAGCAGCCAAGATCGGACGGGAGGCTACGAGCAGTACTTC.